The entry below gives a single TCR beta chain sequence along with its context. The V end lost 7 bases, the J end lost 2 bases, and 10 bases lay between the germline ends. Germline loops: CDR1 SGHTA, CDR2 FQGTGA. The CDR3 consists of 13 residues. The entry originates in a study of siplizumab effects on memory and regulatory T cells. Repertoires were generated with immunoSEQ multiplex PCR, while TCRdb's copy carries only in-frame clones and drops some. Among some 100,000 clones, 92% were seen once, and the ten largest hold about 0.78%. Specimen: Tregs sorted from blood. This chain connects TRBV7-3 to TRBJ2-3; D unresolved. The receptor was isolated from a human donor in good health. CDR3 sequence reads: CASMESTTDTQYF. CDR3 nucleotides: TGTGCCAGCATGGAGTCCACCACAGATACGCAGTATTTT.